The 20 T cell receptor beta chains below all came from one sample that was sequenced in a study of CD8 T cells in ankylosing spondylitis. General study findings and limits: For ankylosing spondylitis blood, a TCR beta motif of several highly homologous variants appeared characteristic.

TCRdb analysed the 5' RACE reads with MiXCR anew, one entry per CDR3 protein. The sample shows roughly 350,000 distinct CDR3 sequences, approximately 8% of them seen only once. What these receptors recognize is not known. What was sequenced was blood, either unsorted or a sorted T cell fraction (not recorded which). Receptors originate from a male donor with ankylosing spondylitis.

V usage is TRBV18 and J usage is TRBJ2-7; 12 bases agree with TRBD1. The length of the CDR3 is 16 residues. Germline loops: CDR1 KGHSH, CDR2 LQKENI. V shed 6 bases, J shed 3 bases, and the junction held 9 bases outside the gene matches. The CDR3 loop reads CASSPGGQGANYEQYF. In nucleotides, the CDR3 is TGTGCCAGCTCGCCAGGGGGACAGGGGGCGAACTACGAGCAGTACTTC.

The sample holds a few counts of this clonotype. The V call is TRBV20-1, the J call TRBJ2-3; TRBD2 aligns across 10 bases. The CDR3 covers 15 residues. Germline CDR1 and CDR2: DFQATT and SNEGSKA (reference sequence). J lost 2 bases, V lost 3 bases, and 5 bases had no gene match. For the CDR3, the DNA is TGCAGTGCTAGCCAAGCGGGAGGGCTCACAGATACGCAGTATTTT. It encodes CSASQAGGLTDTQYF.

As to this clonotype: A clone one base away is much larger, so this may be a read error. The chain links TRBV5-5 to TRBJ2-1; 13 bases agree with TRBD2. This CDR3 is 18 amino acids long. Germline V gives CDR1 SGHKS, CDR2 YYEKEE (reference sequence). V shed 7 bases and J 3 bases; nucleotides not matched to a gene: 13. The CDR3 sequence: CASGSYRTSGSLYNEQFF. The CDR3 bases are TGTGCCAGCGGCTCATATCGGACTAGCGGGAGTCTCTACAATGAGCAGTTCTTC. Variable domain in full (rest from reference TRBV5-5 and TRBJ2-1): DAGVTQSPTHLIKTRGQQVTLRCSPISGHKSVSWYQQVLGQGPQFIFQYYEKEERGRGNFPDRFSARQFPNYSSELNVNALLLGDSALYLCASGSYRTSGSLYNEQFFGPGTRLTVL.

This clonotype has just a few counts. V gene TRBV7-2 combines with J gene TRBJ1-5; TRBD1 matches 7 bases. Trimming removed 5 bases from V and 7 bases from J; junction bases left unmatched: 8. Germline V gene lookup returns CDR1 SGHTA and CDR2 FQGNSA. The CDR3 length is 14 residues. The CDR3 nucleotides are TGTGCCAGCAGCATAAACAGGGGAGGACAGCCCCAGCATTTT. Residues: CASSINRGGQPQHF.

Comments on this clonotype: A much larger clone differs by one base, so this may be a read error. V gene TRBV7-2 combines with J gene TRBJ2-3, with D possibly being TRBD2 (5 bases). In germline, CDR1 is SGHTA, CDR2 FQGNSA. The CDR3 length is 12 residues. CDR3 sequence: CASSLTRDTRYF. The CDR3 nucleotides are TGTGCCAGCAGCTTGACACGGGATACGCGGTATTTT.

There are many counts of this clonotype. The chain has TRBV19 and TRBJ1-3, with 8 bases lining up with TRBD1. The V and J ends lost 7 bases and 0 bases, in that order; junction bases with no gene match: 2. Germline lookup yields CDR1 LNHDA and CDR2 SQIVND (reference sequence). The CDR3 is 14 residues long. This CDR3 reads CASMGQASGNTIYF. Written as DNA, the CDR3 is TGTGCCAGTATGGGACAGGCCTCTGGAAACACCATATATTTT.

This clonotype was picked up a small number of times. The gene calls are TRBV12-3 or TRBV12-4 and TRBJ2-3, with D possibly matching TRBD2 (5 bases). Trimming stripped 8 bases from V and 4 bases from J, with 19 bases between. CDR3 length: 15 residues. The CDR3 DNA reads TGTGCCAGCTCGAAAGTCCGGGGTCTTGCAGATACGCAGTATTTT. Translated: CASSKVRGLADTQYF.

This clonotype was counted between two and nine times. The chain has TRBV7-3 and TRBJ2-3; TRBD1 agrees at 7 bases. Per germline, CDR1 SGHTA and CDR2 FQGTGA. The CDR3 consists of 16 residues. V gave up 5 bases and J gave up 6 bases; unmatched junction bases: 14. The CDR3 reads CASSLHPRGSGDTQYF. CDR3 DNA: TGTGCCAGCAGCCTACACCCCAGGGGGAGTGGGGATACGCAGTATTTT.

This clonotype was found a few times. The V call is TRBV5-1, the J call TRBJ2-1; D is perhaps TRBD1 (7 bases). The CDR3 contains 16 residues. V was trimmed by 4 bases and J by 0 bases, leaving 14 bases between them. CDR1 is SGHRS, CDR2 YFSETQ, per germline. The CDR3 DNA reads TGCGCCAGCAGCGGGGGGACAGCCCGCTCCTACAATGAGCAGTTCTTC. This sequence encodes CASSGGTARSYNEQFF. Combining the CDR3 with reference TRBV5-1 and TRBJ2-1 gives the whole variable domain KAGVTQTPRYLIKTRGQQVTLSCSPISGHRSVSWYQQTPGQGLQFLFEYFSETQRNKGNFPGRFSGRQFSNSRSEMNVSTLELGDSALYLCASSGGTARSYNEQFFGPGTRLTVL.

The chain recombines TRBV11-2 with TRBJ2-1; tentative D call: TRBD1 (6 bases). The ends were cut back, 7 bases at V and 4 bases at J, with 20 bases in the middle. The CDR3 totals 16 residues. Germline values: CDR1 SGHAT, CDR2 FQNNGV. The DNA of the CDR3 is TGTGCCAGCATCGACAGGCAGGGTGCGATTTACAATGAGCAGTTCTTC. As protein: CASIDRQGAIYNEQFF. Together with reference TRBV11-2 and TRBJ2-1, the CDR3 gives the full variable domain: EAGVAQSPRYKIIEKRQSVAFWCNPISGHATLYWYQQILGQGPKLLIQFQNNGVVDDSQLPKDRFSAERLKGVDSTLKIQPAKLEDSAVYLCASIDRQGAIYNEQFFGPGTRLTVL.

This clonotype was seen many times. The chain is built from TRBV29-1 and TRBJ2-1; D is possibly TRBD1 or TRBD2 (6 bases each). Germline CDR1 SQVTM, CDR2 ANQGSEA. V shed 5 bases and J shed 15 bases, with 20 bases lying between them. The CDR3 has 12 amino acids. The CDR3 region has the DNA TGCAGCGTTTTTGGGGGGCTTCGGGGACTGTTCTTC. Amino acid sequence: CSVFGGLRGLFF.

As concerns this clonotype: A junction end diverges from the germline sequence, so it may reflect a read error. The V and J genes are TRBV6-1 and TRBJ2-3, with D possibly TRBD2 on 6 matching bases. The germline CDR1 and CDR2 sequences are MNHNS and SASEGT. The CDR3 has 14 residues. The DNA of the CDR3 is TGTGGCAGCACGGGGGTCCGTTGGACAGATACGCAGTATTTT. Encoded protein: CGSTGVRWTDTQYF.

This clonotype was counted ten times or more. The gene calls are TRBV6-1 and TRBJ1-6; D might be TRBD1 (6 bases). The CDR3 length is 15 residues. V gave up 7 bases and J gave up 5 bases, with 15 bases separating them. Germline V lookup: CDR1 MNHNS, CDR2 SASEGT. Written as DNA, the CDR3 is TGTGCCAGCAATCCGACAGGTCCCCATAATTCACCCCTCCACTTT. It codes for CASNPTGPHNSPLHF.

The V call is TRBV10-3, the J call TRBJ2-7, with D perhaps TRBD1 (5 bases). V lost 2 bases to trimming and J lost 6 bases, with 17 bases between them. The CDR3 contains 15 residues. Germline assignment: CDR1 ENHRY and CDR2 SYGVKD. CDR3: CAISEATSGHGEQYF. The CDR3 DNA sequence: TGTGCCATCAGTGAGGCCACGTCAGGGCACGGCGAGCAGTACTTC.

This clonotype was recorded at least ten times. The chain recombines TRBV4-3 with TRBJ2-3; 12 bases line up with TRBD2. The V and J ends lost 4 bases and 5 bases, in that order; junction bases with no gene match: 16. From germline, CDR1 is LGHNA and CDR2 YSLEER. The CDR3 is 19 amino acids. This chain's CDR3 is CASSPGGATSGGGRDTQYF. CDR3 nucleotides: TGCGCCAGCAGCCCCGGTGGGGCGACTAGCGGGGGAGGAAGAGATACGCAGTATTTT.

The chain carries TRBV18 and TRBJ1-5; 11 positions match TRBD1. With 6 bases clipped from V and 6 bases from J, the junction kept 10 bases outside the gene matches. This CDR3 is built from 16 residues. From germline, CDR1 is KGHSH and CDR2 LQKENI. In DNA, the CDR3 is TGTGCCAGCTCGTCCCGGGACAGGGGGTCGGGTCAGCCCCAGCATTTT. Amino acid sequence: CASSSRDRGSGQPQHF.

The sample holds a few counts of this clonotype. The chain couples TRBV12-3 or TRBV12-4 to TRBJ2-1; a possible D gene is TRBD2 (5 bases). Trimming took 6 bases from V and 9 from J, leaving 12 bases between them. The CDR3 extends over 12 amino acids. This CDR3 reads CASSGLLGEQFF. In DNA form, the CDR3 reads TGTGCCAGCAGCGGACTCCTTGGTGAGCAGTTCTTC.

This clonotype was detected ten times or more. This sequence joins TRBV7-2 and TRBJ1-5; D is perhaps TRBD1 (5 bases). V was shortened by 4 bases and J by 7 bases, with 14 bases between the two germline ends. CDR1 and CDR2 (germline): SGHTA, FQGNSA. This CDR3 is built from 14 residues. The CDR3 reads CASSSQGRGQPQHF. DNA for the CDR3: TGTGCCAGCAGCTCTCAGGGACGGGGACAGCCCCAGCATTTT. The full variable domain, completed using reference TRBV7-2 and TRBJ1-5, is GAGVSQSPSNKVTEKGKDVELRCDPISGHTALYWYRQSLGQGLEFLIYFQGNSAPDKSGLPSDRFSAERTGGSVSTLTIQRTQQEDSAVYLCASSSQGRGQPQHFGDGTRLSIL.

This clonotype was observed a few times. V gene TRBV10-3 combines with J gene TRBJ1-6; 9 bases align to TRBD1. After removal of 4 bases from V and 9 bases from J, the junction contained 7 bases not matched to a gene. This CDR3 is 15 amino acids long. CDR1 is ENHRY, CDR2 SYGVKD, per germline. CDR3 region: CAISGPGQGSSPLHF. In DNA, the CDR3 is TGTGCCATCAGTGGCCCGGGACAGGGTAGTTCACCCCTCCACTTT.

This clonotype appeared many times. The V and J genes are TRBV10-3 and TRBJ2-1; 7 bases are shared with TRBD2. V was pared by 2 bases and J by 8 bases, with 9 bases of the junction left unmatched. CDR3 length: 15 amino acids. CDR1 is ENHRY, CDR2 SYGVKD, per germline. CDR3 DNA: TGTGCCATCAGTGAGCCGGATAAGGGAGGGCATGAGCAGTTCTTC. It yields the protein CAISEPDKGGHEQFF.